These 21 T cell receptor delta chains came from one sample sequenced in a study of delta chains in infants with herpesvirus infections. Reverse transcription of PBMC RNA used primers specific for the gamma and delta chains. TCRdb re-processed the RT-PCR reads using CATT. The profile shows about 500 delta-chain clones, around 47% of them singletons. The sample was peripheral blood, taken at time point 3 of longitudinal follow-up. The receptor set was obtained from a human donor who was a Ugandan infant, either HIV-exposed or HIV-unexposed (not recorded which).

To note about this clone: With only one base between it and a far larger clone, this is likely a read error. The chain links TRDV2 to TRDJ1; 7 bases agree with TRDD3. The V and J ends lost 0 bases and 0 bases, in that order; junction bases with no gene match: 15. The CDR3 runs to 19 residues. The germline gives CDR1 GEAIGNYY, CDR2 EKD. CDR3 sequence (DNA): TGTGCCTGTGACACCGCCTCTGTACTGGGGCCCATGTACACCGATAAACTCATCTTT. Its protein product is CACDTASVLGPMYTDKLIF.

A word on this clone: A far larger clone is off by one base, so a read error is likely. This specimen includes other DNA sequences encoding the same CDR3. The CDR3, as DNA: TGTGCTCTTGGGGAAAATCTCCCTCTCTCACCAGTCCTAAACTGGGGGATACCCGAGACCGTGTACACCGATAAACTCATCTTT. Translating gives CALGENLPLSPVLNWGIPETVYTDKLIF. The V gene is TRDV1, the J gene TRDJ1, with 12 bases lining up with TRDD3. Germline loops: CDR1 TSWWSYY, CDR2 QGS. The CDR3 length is 28 residues. Unmatched junction bases numbered 37, after V lost 2 bases and J lost 0 bases.

The rearrangement links TRDV2 to TRDJ3, with 9 bases aligning to TRDD3. CDR3 length: 19 residues. The V gene end was trimmed by 1 base and the J gene end by 0 bases; junction bases not matched to a gene: 6. Germline CDR1 is GEAIGNYY and CDR2 is EKD. DNA of the CDR3: TGTGCCTGTGACACGCTGGGGGATCAACGCTCCTGGGACACCCGACAGATGTTTTTC. Residues: CACDTLGDQRSWDTRQMFF.

This clone came up a few times. The likely explanation is a read error, given a far larger clone one base away. The gene calls are TRDV2 and TRDJ3; D is possibly TRDD3 (5 bases). V shed 0 bases and J shed 0 bases, with 11 bases lying between them. Germline V gene sequence: CDR1 GEAIGNYY, CDR2 EKD. The CDR3 loop spans 18 amino acids. CDR3: CACDTWGSSSWDTRQMFF. CDR3 in DNA: TGTGCCTGTGACACCTGGGGCAGTAGCTCCTGGGACACCCGACAGATGTTTTTC.

In this sample, this clone is hyperexpanded. The chain combines TRDV2 with TRDJ1; 7 nucleotides match TRDD3. Germline CDR1 reads GEAIGNYY; CDR2 reads EKD. The CDR3 has 19 residues. Unmatched junction bases numbered 15, after V lost 0 bases and J lost 0 bases. CDR3 sequence: CACDTASVLGPLYTDKLIF. The CDR3 DNA reads TGTGCCTGTGACACCGCCTCTGTACTGGGGCCCCTGTACACCGATAAACTCATCTTT.

For this clone: It differs at one base from a far larger clone, so likely a read error. This chain uses TRDV2 with TRDJ1, with 8 bases lining up with TRDD3. Germline V gene data show CDR1 as GEAIGNYY and CDR2 as EKD. This CDR3 spans 16 amino acids. CDR3 nucleotides: TGTGCCCGTGACCCGTGGGGGATTAGGACCCTCGATAAACTCATCTTT. It yields the protein CARDPWGIRTLDKLIF.

In this sample, this clone is large. In the same sample, other DNA sequences code for this CDR3. The chain recombines TRDV2 with TRDJ1, with unresolved D. V was clipped by 0 bases and J by 0 bases, with 13 bases between them. The CDR3 covers 16 residues. The germline V gene has CDR1 GEAIGNYY and CDR2 EKD. CDR3 bases: TGTGCCTGTGACACCGCTGGTGGACCCTACACCGATAAACTCATCTTT. This translates into CACDTAGGPYTDKLIF.

This clone is large within its sample. The sample carries other DNA sequences with the same CDR3. The V and J genes are TRDV2 and TRDJ1; D may be TRDD3 (5 bases). Germline V gives CDR1 GEAIGNYY, CDR2 EKD. V lost 4 bases and J 0 bases, leaving 11 bases between the germline ends. CDR3 length equals 14 residues. The CDR3 reads CACERGIYTDKLIF. CDR3 in DNA: TGTGCCTGTGAGCGTGGGATCTACACCGATAAACTCATCTTT.

Comments on this clone: A far larger clone is off by one base, so a read error is likely. This specimen includes other DNA sequences encoding the same CDR3. The chain couples TRDV1 to TRDJ1; D is unresolved. The CDR3 has 17 residues. The germline V gene encodes CDR1 TSWWSYY and CDR2 QGS. The V end was cut by 9 bases, the J end by 10 bases, with 33 bases between. CDR3 residues: CALVPRETERTGRGLIF. In DNA, the CDR3 is TGTGCTCTCGTTCCCCGGGAAACCGAGCGTACCGGAAGAGGACTCATCTTT.

With respect to this clone: This probably arose from a read error, given a far larger clone one base away. The chain joins TRDV1 to TRDJ1; 8 positions agree with TRDD3. The CDR3 runs 23 residues. CDR1 TSWWSYY and CDR2 QGS come from the germline V gene. The CDR3 loop is CAPGDLSFSLLGGHRFYTDKLIF. In DNA form, the CDR3 reads TGTGCTCCTGGGGATCTCTCCTTTTCCCTACTGGGGGGCCACCGATTTTACACCGATAAACTCATCTTT.

A word on this clone: The protein recorded in TCRdb matches a much larger clone and deviates from this DNA's translation at residue 14, suggesting a read error; the protein here is obtained by translating the DNA. The rearrangement joins TRDV2 to TRDJ1; 10 positions agree with TRDD3. Looked up from germline, CDR1 is GEAIGNYY and CDR2 is EKD. This CDR3 contains 18 residues. DNA of the CDR3: TGTGCCTGTGACTCCCTTCTCCGGCTGGGGGATATATCCGAGAAACTCATCTTT. Residues: CACDSLLRLGDISEKLIF.

In regard to this clone: Since a far larger clone is one base different, this is likely a read error. The chain joins TRDV1 to TRDJ1; TRDD3 agrees at 8 bases. The CDR3 sequence is 21 residues long. Germline trimming cut 2 bases from V and 3 bases from J; bases unmatched to any gene: 23. In germline, CDR1 is TSWWSYY, CDR2 QGS. As DNA, the CDR3 is TGTGCTCTTGGGGAATCGGCTCTCAGTACTGGGGGCTATGCGTACGCCGATAAACTCATCTTT. Translating gives CALGESALSTGGYAYADKLIF.

There are a few counts of this clone. It differs at one base from a far larger clone, so likely a read error. The chain has TRDV1 and TRDJ1; TRDD3 matches 8 bases. The CDR3 spans 21 residues. The J segment lost 0 bases and the V segment lost 2 bases, leaving 20 bases of the junction unmatched. Germline CDR1 TSWWSYY, CDR2 QGS. CDR3 sequence reads: CALGESALSTGGYTYTDKLIF. The CDR3 nucleotides read TGTGCTCTTGGGGAATCGGCTCTCAGTACTGGGGGCTATACGTACACCGATAAACTCATCTTT.

This clone is deemed medium-sized. The chain combines TRDV1 with TRDJ1; D is perhaps TRDD2 or TRDD3 (8 bases each). Trimming pared 1 base from V and 3 bases from J, leaving 30 bases between. The CDR3 sequence is 21 residues long. Germline V gene sequence: CDR1 TSWWSYY, CDR2 QGS. CDR3 amino acids: CALGEPPTSYLGIQWADKLIF. The CDR3 nucleotides are TGTGCTCTTGGGGAACCCCCGACTTCCTACCTGGGGATACAGTGGGCCGATAAACTCATCTTT.

To note about this clone: Only one base separates this from a far larger clonotype, so it likely reflects a read error. Other DNA sequences within the sample encode an identical CDR3. The J gene is TRDJ1, the V gene TRDV1; D unclear. The CDR3 sequence is 18 residues long. Germline V gene data show CDR1 as TSWWSYY and CDR2 as QGS. With 2 bases removed from V and 2 bases from J, the gap between germline ends came to 21 bases. CDR3 bases: TGTGCTCTTGGGGAATTGCGTGAGGGCCCCCGTAGGACCGATAAACTCATCTTT. Its translation: CALGELREGPRRTDKLIF.

About this clone itself: This is likely an artifact of a read error, given a far larger clone one base away. V gene TRDV1 combines with J gene TRDJ1; 8 bases are shared with TRDD3. CDR1 and CDR2 (germline): TSWWSYY, QGS. Trimming removed 1 base from V and 0 bases from J; junction bases left unmatched: 19. The CDR3 is made up of 21 amino acids. The CDR3: CALGEPALSTGGYAYTDKLIF. The CDR3 region has the DNA TGTGCTCTTGGGGAACCGGCTCTCAGTACTGGGGGCTATGCGTACACCGATAAACTCATCTTT.

Worth noting for this clone: TCRdb's protein for this DNA is that of a much larger clone and differs from the translation at residue 11, likely a read error; the protein shown is the DNA translation. The chain couples TRDV1 to TRDJ1; D call uncertain. V gave up 2 bases and J gave up 2 bases, with 21 bases separating them. The V gene's germline CDR1 is TSWWSYY and CDR2 QGS. The CDR3 has 18 residues. The CDR3 spells CALGELREGPHRTDKLIF. The CDR3 nucleotides read TGTGCTCTTGGGGAATTACGTGAGGGCCCCCATAGGACCGATAAACTCATCTTT.

Turning to this clone: A far larger clone is off by one base, so a read error is likely. The chain carries TRDV1 and TRDJ1, with 8 nucleotides matching TRDD3. This CDR3 region has 21 residues. Germline CDR1 reads TSWWSYY; CDR2 reads QGS. V was pared by 2 bases and J by 0 bases, with 20 bases of the junction left unmatched. The CDR3 spells CALGESTLSTGGYAYTDKLIF. CDR3 nucleotides: TGTGCTCTTGGGGAATCGACTCTCAGTACTGGGGGCTATGCGTACACCGATAAACTCATCTTT.

This clone has only a few counts. Being one base from a much bigger clone, this may be a read error. V gene TRDV1 combines with J gene TRDJ1; the D gene is possibly TRDD3 (5 bases). From germline, CDR1 is TSWWSYY and CDR2 QGS. CDR3 length: 19 residues. Trimming shortened V by 1 base and J by 4 bases, and 25 bases separated the two germline ends. The CDR3 sequence is CALGERLYNTVGLNDKLIF. In DNA, the CDR3 is TGTGCTCTTGGGGAACGACTTTACAATACTGTGGGATTGAACGATAAACTCATCTTT.

The V and J genes are TRDV2 and TRDJ1; 9 bases fit TRDD3. Germline assignment: CDR1 GEAIGNYY and CDR2 EKD. This CDR3 is 14 amino acids long. The ends lost 3 bases at V and 4 bases at J; junction bases unmatched: 5. The CDR3 loop is CACDWGIGGDKLIF. The CDR3 nucleotides read TGTGCCTGTGACTGGGGGATAGGAGGCGATAAACTCATCTTT.

The V gene remains uncalled, whereas the J gene is TRDJ2. The CDR3 is 10 amino acids. CDR3 in amino acids: CSALTAQLFF. In nucleotides, the CDR3 is TGTAGTGCTTTGACAGCACAACTCTTCTTT.